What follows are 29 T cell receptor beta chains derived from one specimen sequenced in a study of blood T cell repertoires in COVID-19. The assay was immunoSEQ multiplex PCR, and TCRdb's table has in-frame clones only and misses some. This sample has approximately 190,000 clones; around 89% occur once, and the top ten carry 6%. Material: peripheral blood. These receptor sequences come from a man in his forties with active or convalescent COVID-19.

In DNA form, the CDR3 reads TGTGCCAGCAGTTTCATACAGGGATCCTACAATGAGCAGTTCTTC. Translated: CASSFIQGSYNEQFF. This chain connects TRBV27 to TRBJ2-1; tentative D call: TRBD1 (6 bases). This CDR3 is 15 amino acids long. The V end was cut by 3 bases, the J end by 1 base, with 10 bases between. Germline CDR1 reads MNHEY; CDR2 reads SMNVEV (reference sequence).

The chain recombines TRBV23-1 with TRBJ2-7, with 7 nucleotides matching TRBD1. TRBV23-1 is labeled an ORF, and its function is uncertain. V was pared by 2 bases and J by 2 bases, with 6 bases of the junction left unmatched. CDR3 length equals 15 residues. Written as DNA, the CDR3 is TGCGCCAGCAGTCAACTTGGGACAGCAACCTACGAGCAGTACTTC. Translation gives CASSQLGTATYEQYF.

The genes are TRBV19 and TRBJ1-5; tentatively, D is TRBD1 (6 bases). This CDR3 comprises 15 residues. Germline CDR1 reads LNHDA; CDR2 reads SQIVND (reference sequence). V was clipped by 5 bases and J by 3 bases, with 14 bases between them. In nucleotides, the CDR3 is TGTGCCAGTAGTCCCCGAAGGGACACCAATCAGCCCCAGCATTTT. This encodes CASSPRRDTNQPQHF.

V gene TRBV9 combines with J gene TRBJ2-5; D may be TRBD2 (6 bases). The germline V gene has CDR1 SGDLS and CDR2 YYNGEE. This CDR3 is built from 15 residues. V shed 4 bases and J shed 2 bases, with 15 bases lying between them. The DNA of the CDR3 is TGTGCCAGCAGCCCCCTGACTAGTTCACAAGAGACCCAGTACTTC. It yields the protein CASSPLTSSQETQYF.

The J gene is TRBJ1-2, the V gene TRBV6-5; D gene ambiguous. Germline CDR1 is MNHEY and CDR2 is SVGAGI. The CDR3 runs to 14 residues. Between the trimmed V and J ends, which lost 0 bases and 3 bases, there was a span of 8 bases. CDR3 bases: TGTGCCAGCAGTTACTCGAGAGGTTACTATGGCTACACCTTC. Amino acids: CASSYSRGYYGYTF.

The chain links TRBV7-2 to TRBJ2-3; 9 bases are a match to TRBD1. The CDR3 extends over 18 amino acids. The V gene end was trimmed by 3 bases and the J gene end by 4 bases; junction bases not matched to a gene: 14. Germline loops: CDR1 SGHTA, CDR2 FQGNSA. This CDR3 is CASSFPGQGFSFADTQYF. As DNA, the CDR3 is TGTGCCAGCAGCTTTCCGGGACAGGGTTTCAGTTTCGCAGATACGCAGTATTTT.

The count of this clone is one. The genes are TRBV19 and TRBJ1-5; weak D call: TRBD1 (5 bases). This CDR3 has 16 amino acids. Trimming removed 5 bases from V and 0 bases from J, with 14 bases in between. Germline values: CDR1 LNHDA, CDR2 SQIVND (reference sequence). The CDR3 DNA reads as TGTGCCAGTAGTGCATTTTGGGGGGGTAGCAATCAGCCCCAGCATTTT. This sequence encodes CASSAFWGGSNQPQHF.

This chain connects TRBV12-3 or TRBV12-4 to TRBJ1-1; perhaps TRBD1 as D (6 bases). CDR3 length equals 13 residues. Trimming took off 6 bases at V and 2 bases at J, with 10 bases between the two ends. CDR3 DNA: TGTGCCAGCAGGGAACAGGGCAACACTGAAGCTTTCTTT. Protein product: CASREQGNTEAFF.

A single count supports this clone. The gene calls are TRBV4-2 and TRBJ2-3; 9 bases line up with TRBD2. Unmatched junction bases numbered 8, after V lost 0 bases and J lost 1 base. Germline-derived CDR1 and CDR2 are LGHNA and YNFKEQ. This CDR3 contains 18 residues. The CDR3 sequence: CASSQDLTRGGGTDTQYF. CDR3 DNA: TGTGCCAGCAGCCAAGACCTAACGCGGGGGGGCGGCACAGATACGCAGTATTTT.

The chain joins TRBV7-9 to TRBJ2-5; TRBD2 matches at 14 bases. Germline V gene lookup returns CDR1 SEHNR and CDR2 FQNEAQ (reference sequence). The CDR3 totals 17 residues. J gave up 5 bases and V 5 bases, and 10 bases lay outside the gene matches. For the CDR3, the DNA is TGTGCCAGCAGCCAGGGACTAGCGGGGGCCCGTTCGGAGACCCAGTACTTC. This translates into CASSQGLAGARSETQYF.

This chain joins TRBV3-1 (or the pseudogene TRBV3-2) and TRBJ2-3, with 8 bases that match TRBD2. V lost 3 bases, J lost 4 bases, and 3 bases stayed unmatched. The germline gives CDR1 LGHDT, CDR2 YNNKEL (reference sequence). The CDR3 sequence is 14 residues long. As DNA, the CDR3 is TGTGCCAGCAGCCAGCGGGGGGTATCAGATACGCAGTATTTT. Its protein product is CASSQRGVSDTQYF.

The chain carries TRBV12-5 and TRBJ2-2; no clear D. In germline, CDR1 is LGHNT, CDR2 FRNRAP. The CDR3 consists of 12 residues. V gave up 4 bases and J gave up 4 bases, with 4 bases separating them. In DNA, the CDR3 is TGTGCTAGTGGTTCCCGCACCGGGGAGCTGTTTTTT. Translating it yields CASGSRTGELFF. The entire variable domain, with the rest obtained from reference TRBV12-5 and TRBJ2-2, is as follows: DARVTQTPRHKVTEMGQEVTMRCQPILGHNTVFWYRQTMMQGLELLAYFRNRAPLDDSGMPKDRFSAEMPDATLATLKIQPSEPRDSAVYFCASGSRTGELFFGEGSRLTVL.

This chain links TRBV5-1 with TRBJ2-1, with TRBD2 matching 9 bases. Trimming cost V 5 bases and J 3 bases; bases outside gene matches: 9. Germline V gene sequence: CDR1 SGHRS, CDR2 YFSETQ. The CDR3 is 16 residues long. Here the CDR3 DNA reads TGCGCCAGCAGTCTGGGACTAGCCCCAAGCTACAATGAGCAGTTCTTC. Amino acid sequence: CASSLGLAPSYNEQFF.

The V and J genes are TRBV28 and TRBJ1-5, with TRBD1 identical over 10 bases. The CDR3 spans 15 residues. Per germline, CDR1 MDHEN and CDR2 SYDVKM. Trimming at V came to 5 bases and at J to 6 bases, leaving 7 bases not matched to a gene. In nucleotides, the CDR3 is TGTGCCAGCAGTCTGCCGGGACAGGGGATTCAGCCCCAGCATTTT. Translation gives CASSLPGQGIQPQHF.

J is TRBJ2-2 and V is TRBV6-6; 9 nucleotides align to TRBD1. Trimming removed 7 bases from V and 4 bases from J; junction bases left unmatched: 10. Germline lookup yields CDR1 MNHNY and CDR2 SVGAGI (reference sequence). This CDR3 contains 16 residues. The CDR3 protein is CASNYYGTGLTGELFF. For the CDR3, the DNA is TGTGCCAGCAACTATTACGGGACAGGGCTCACCGGGGAGCTGTTTTTT.

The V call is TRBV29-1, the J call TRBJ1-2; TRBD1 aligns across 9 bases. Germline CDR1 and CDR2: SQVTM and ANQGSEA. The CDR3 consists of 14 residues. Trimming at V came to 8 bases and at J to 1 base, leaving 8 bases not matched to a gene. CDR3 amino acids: CSIGTGLSNYGYTF. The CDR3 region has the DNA TGCAGCATTGGGACAGGGCTTAGTAACTATGGCTACACCTTC.

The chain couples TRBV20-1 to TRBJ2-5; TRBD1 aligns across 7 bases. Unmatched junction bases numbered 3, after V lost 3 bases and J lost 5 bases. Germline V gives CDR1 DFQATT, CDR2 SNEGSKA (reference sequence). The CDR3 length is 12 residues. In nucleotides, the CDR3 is TGCAGTGCTAGTAAGGGGGCGGAGACCCAGTACTTC. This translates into CSASKGAETQYF.

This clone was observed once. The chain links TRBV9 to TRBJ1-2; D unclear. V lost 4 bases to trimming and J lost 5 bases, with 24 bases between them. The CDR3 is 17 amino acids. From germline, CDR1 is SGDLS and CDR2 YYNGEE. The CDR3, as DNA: TGTGCCAGCAGCCCCCGGTTCGGGTCGAACCCCTCTTATGGCTACACCTTC. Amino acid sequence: CASSPRFGSNPSYGYTF.

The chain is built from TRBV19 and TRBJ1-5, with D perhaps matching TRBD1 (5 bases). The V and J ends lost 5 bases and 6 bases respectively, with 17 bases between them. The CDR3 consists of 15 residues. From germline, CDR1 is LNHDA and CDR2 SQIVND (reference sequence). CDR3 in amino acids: CASSVMAGNRQPQHF. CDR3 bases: TGTGCCAGTAGTGTCATGGCAGGGAATCGTCAGCCCCAGCATTTT.

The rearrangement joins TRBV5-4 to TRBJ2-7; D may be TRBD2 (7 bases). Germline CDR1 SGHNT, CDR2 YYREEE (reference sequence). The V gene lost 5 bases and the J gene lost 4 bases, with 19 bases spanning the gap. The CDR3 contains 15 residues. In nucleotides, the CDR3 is TGTGCCAGCAGACGGGCCCAAAAGGGGGGGTACGAGCAGTACTTC. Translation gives CASRRAQKGGYEQYF.

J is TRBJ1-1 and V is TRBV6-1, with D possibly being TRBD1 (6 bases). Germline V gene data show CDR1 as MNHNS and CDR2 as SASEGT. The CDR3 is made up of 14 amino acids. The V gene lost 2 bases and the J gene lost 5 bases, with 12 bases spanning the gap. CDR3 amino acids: CASSENTGRTEAFF. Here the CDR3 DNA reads TGTGCCAGCAGTGAAAATACAGGGCGGACTGAAGCTTTCTTT.

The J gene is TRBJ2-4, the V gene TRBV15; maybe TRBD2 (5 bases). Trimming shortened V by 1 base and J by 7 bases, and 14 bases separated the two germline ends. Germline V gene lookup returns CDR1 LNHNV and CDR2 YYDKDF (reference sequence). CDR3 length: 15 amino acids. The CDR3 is CATSRADVRGNIQYF. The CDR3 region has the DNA TGTGCCACCAGCAGAGCCGACGTCAGAGGGAACATTCAGTACTTC.

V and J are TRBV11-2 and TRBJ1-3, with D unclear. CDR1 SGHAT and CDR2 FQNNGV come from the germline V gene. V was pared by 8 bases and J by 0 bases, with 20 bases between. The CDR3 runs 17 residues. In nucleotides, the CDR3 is TGTGCCAGCCACGCGCGAAAAACTGTTGGCTCTGGAAACACCATATATTTT. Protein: CASHARKTVGSGNTIYF.

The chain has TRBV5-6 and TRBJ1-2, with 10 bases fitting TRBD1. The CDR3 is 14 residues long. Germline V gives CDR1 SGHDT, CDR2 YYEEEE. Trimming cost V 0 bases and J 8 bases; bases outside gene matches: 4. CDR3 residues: CASSLGRGQGGYTF. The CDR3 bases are TGTGCCAGCAGCTTGGGCAGGGGACAGGGGGGCTACACCTTC.

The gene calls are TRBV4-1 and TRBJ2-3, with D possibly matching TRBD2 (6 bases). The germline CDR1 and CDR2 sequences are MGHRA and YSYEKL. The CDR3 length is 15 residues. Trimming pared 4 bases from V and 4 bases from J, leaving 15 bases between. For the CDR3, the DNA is TGCGCCAGCAGCCTCGCTAGCGAAGGAGCAGATACGCAGTATTTT. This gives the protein CASSLASEGADTQYF.

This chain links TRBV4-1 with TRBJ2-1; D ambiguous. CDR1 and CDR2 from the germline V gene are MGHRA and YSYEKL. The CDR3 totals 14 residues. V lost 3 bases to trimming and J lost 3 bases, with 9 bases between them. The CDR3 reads CASSHPDNYNEQFF. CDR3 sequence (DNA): TGCGCCAGCAGCCACCCCGACAACTACAATGAGCAGTTCTTC.

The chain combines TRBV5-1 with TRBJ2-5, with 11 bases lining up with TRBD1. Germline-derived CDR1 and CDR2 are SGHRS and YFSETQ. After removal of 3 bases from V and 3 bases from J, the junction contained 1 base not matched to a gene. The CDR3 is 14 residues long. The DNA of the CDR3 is TGCGCCAGCAGCTGGGACAGGGGGGAAGAGACCCAGTACTTC. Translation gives CASSWDRGEETQYF. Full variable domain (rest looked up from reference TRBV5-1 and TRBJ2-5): KAGVTQTPRYLIKTRGQQVTLSCSPISGHRSVSWYQQTPGQGLQFLFEYFSETQRNKGNFPGRFSGRQFSNSRSEMNVSTLELGDSALYLCASSWDRGEETQYFGPGTRLLVL.

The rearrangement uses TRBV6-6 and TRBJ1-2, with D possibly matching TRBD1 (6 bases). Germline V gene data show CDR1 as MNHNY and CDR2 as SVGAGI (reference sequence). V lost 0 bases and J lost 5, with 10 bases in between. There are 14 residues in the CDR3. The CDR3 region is CASSYSGQQYGYTF. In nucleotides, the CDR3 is TGTGCCAGCAGTTACTCCGGACAGCAGTATGGCTACACCTTC.

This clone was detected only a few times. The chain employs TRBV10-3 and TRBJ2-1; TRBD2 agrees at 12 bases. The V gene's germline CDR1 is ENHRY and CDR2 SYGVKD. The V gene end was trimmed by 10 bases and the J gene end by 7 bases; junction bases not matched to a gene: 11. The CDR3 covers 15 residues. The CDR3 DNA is TGTGCCACGGCACTACTAGCGGGAGGACGTAATGAGCAGTTCTTC. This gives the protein CATALLAGGRNEQFF.